Listed here are 29 T cell receptor beta chains from one sample, sequenced in a study of regulatory dendritic cells for organ transplantation. Sorted subsets were CFSE-labeled and cultured less than 6 days with allogeneic dendritic cells. This table comes from immunoSEQ multiplex PCR, and its TCRdb copy is limited to in-frame clones, with some not included. The table lists roughly 5,800 clones, 65% to 85% of them singletons, with approximately 21% in the top ten. No antigens are known for them. Sequenced sample: memory CD8+ T cells from blood cultured with regulatory dendritic cells. Subset noted: CD45RO+ memory T cells. These receptors were taken from a human donor in good health.

The chain couples TRBV19 to TRBJ1-2; D ambiguous. V was pared by 4 bases and J by 4 bases, with 4 bases between. CDR1 is LNHDA, CDR2 SQIVND, per germline (reference sequence). The CDR3 runs to 11 residues. CDR3 region: CASSTAYGYTF. The CDR3, as DNA: TGTGCCAGTAGTACAGCCTATGGCTACACCTTC. Filled out from reference TRBV19 and TRBJ1-2, the complete variable domain reads DGGITQSPKYLFRKEGQNVTLSCEQNLNHDAMYWYRQDPGQGLRLIYYSQIVNDFQKGDIAEGYSVSREKKESFPLTVTSAQKNPTAFYLCASSTAYGYTFGSGTRLTVV.

The genes are TRBV27 and TRBJ2-5; D may be TRBD2 (6 bases). CDR3 length equals 14 residues. CDR1 is MNHEY, CDR2 SMNVEV, per germline (reference sequence). V lost 5 bases, J lost 7 bases, and 17 bases lay in between. CDR3 nucleotide sequence: TGTGCCAGCAGTCATCCGGGGCTGCGGGGGACCCAGTACTTC. Translated, it gives CASSHPGLRGTQYF.

The V and J genes are TRBV6-5 and TRBJ1-1; 7 nucleotides align to TRBD1. CDR3 length equals 16 residues. Germline loops: CDR1 MNHEY, CDR2 SVGAGI. The junction had 6 bases not matched to a gene; V was cut back by 2 bases and J by 0 bases. The CDR3 sequence: CASSYVTGLMNTEAFF. CDR3 bases: TGTGCCAGCAGTTACGTGACAGGGCTGATGAACACTGAAGCTTTCTTT.

A note on this clone: The conserved phenylalanine or tryptophan normally closing the CDR3 is absent here, so this likely arose from a read error. The chain is built from TRBV27 and TRBJ1-2; D is unresolved. This CDR3 has 13 amino acids. The V end lost 7 bases, the J end lost 2 bases, and 11 bases lay between the germline ends. Germline CDR1 and CDR2: MNHEY and SMNVEV (reference sequence). CDR3 nucleotide sequence: TGTGCCAGCAAGTCAACAGAAAACTATGGCTACACCTCC. This sequence encodes CASKSTENYGYTS.

The chain is built from TRBV28 and TRBJ1-5, with D hard to call. Trimming took off 10 bases at V and 4 bases at J, with 20 bases between the two ends. Germline V lookup: CDR1 MDHEN, CDR2 SYDVKM. CDR3 size: 15 residues. CDR3 DNA sequence: TGTGCCACAAAGCGACCGGATACCCCTAATCAGCCCCAGCATTTT. Protein: CATKRPDTPNQPQHF.

This chain uses TRBV27 with TRBJ2-1; no reliable D call. This CDR3 contains 12 residues. V was cut by 3 bases and J by 10 bases, with 10 bases left in between. Per the germline V gene, CDR1 is MNHEY and CDR2 is SMNVEV (reference sequence). The CDR3 here is CASSFLGVEQFF. The CDR3 coding sequence is TGTGCCAGCAGTTTTCTGGGCGTGGAGCAGTTCTTC.

The chain joins TRBV29-1 to TRBJ1-1; 9 bases align to TRBD1. CDR3 length: 12 amino acids. Unmatched junction bases numbered 2, after V lost 4 bases and J lost 5 bases. CDR1 is SQVTM, CDR2 ANQGSEA, per germline. CDR3 sequence: CSVGTGETEAFF. CDR3 nucleotides: TGCAGCGTTGGGACAGGGGAGACTGAAGCTTTCTTT.

This chain uses TRBV4-3 with TRBJ2-1; 8 bases are shared with TRBD1. Germline CDR1 LGHNA, CDR2 YSLEER. Germline trimming cut 3 bases from V and 5 bases from J; bases unmatched to any gene: 6. The CDR3 contains 15 residues. CDR3 in DNA: TGCGCCAGCAGCCACCTCTCGACAGGGGACAATGAGCAGTTCTTC. It encodes CASSHLSTGDNEQFF.

The chain uses TRBV2 and TRBJ2-2; D gene unclear. V was pared by 3 bases and J by 1 base, with 18 bases between. CDR1 is SNHLY and CDR2 is FYNNEI in the germline V gene. CDR3 length: 18 amino acids. CDR3 residues: CASSDDLVVRKNTGELFF. The DNA of the CDR3 is TGTGCCAGCAGTGACGACCTCGTTGTCAGAAAGAACACCGGGGAGCTGTTTTTT.

This clone appeared once. The genes are TRBV30 and TRBJ2-7; 9 bases map to TRBD1. Germline-derived CDR1 and CDR2 are GTSNPN and SVGIG (reference sequence). CDR3 length: 14 amino acids. The ends lost 1 base at V and 2 bases at J; junction bases unmatched: 3. The CDR3 coding sequence is TGTGCCTGGAGTGCCGGGACAGGGACCTACGAGCAGTACTTC. Amino acids: CAWSAGTGTYEQYF.

The rearrangement joins TRBV7-8 to TRBJ1-2; TRBD1 matches 11 bases. Trimming cost V 5 bases and J 2 bases; bases outside gene matches: 4. The CDR3 is 15 residues long. Germline assignment: CDR1 SGHVS and CDR2 FQNEAQ. Written as DNA, the CDR3 is TGTGCCAGCAGCATAGGGACAGGGGGAAACTATGGCTACACCTTC. Amino acid sequence: CASSIGTGGNYGYTF.

The chain uses TRBV5-4 and TRBJ1-1, with D tentatively TRBD1 (5 bases). The CDR3 consists of 15 residues. From germline, CDR1 is SGHNT and CDR2 YYREEE (reference sequence). V lost 7 bases and J lost 3, with 19 bases in between. CDR3 sequence (DNA): TGTGCCAGCTTCATAATCGGGACGGAGTACACTGAAGCTTTCTTT. The encoded protein is CASFIIGTEYTEAFF.

This chain connects TRBV5-1 to TRBJ2-1, with unresolved D. The CDR3 is 15 residues long. V dropped 5 bases and J dropped 5 bases, with 17 bases sitting between them. CDR1 is SGHRS, CDR2 YFSETQ, per germline. The chain's CDR3 is CASREVDGGNNEQFF. In nucleotides, the CDR3 is TGCGCCAGCAGAGAAGTTGATGGTGGCAACAATGAGCAGTTCTTC.

The chain couples TRBV19 to TRBJ2-3, with a weak D call TRBD2 (5 bases). The CDR3 sequence is 11 residues long. The germline V gene has CDR1 LNHDA and CDR2 SQIVND (reference sequence). V was trimmed by 3 bases and J by 8 bases, leaving 6 bases between them. CDR3 loop: CASSIEGTQYF. CDR3 coding DNA: TGTGCCAGTAGTATCGAGGGTACGCAGTATTTT.

The chain employs TRBV7-2 and TRBJ1-2, with 9 bases aligning to TRBD1. After removal of 1 base from V and 8 bases from J, the junction contained 2 bases not matched to a gene. In germline, CDR1 is SGHTA, CDR2 FQGNSA. The CDR3 length is 13 residues. CDR3 region: CASSLGTGDGYTF. The CDR3 nucleotides are TGTGCCAGCAGCTTAGGGACAGGGGACGGCTACACCTTC.

The table lists this clone with a few counts. This sequence joins TRBV9 and TRBJ2-3, with D maybe TRBD2 (5 bases). CDR3 length: 15 amino acids. Germline loops: CDR1 SGDLS, CDR2 YYNGEE. The V and J ends lost 3 bases and 1 base respectively, with 12 bases between them. The CDR3 DNA sequence: TGTGCCAGCAGCGCAGCGGCGGCCGGCACAGATACGCAGTATTTT. Translating gives CASSAAAAGTDTQYF.

The V gene is TRBV4-1, the J gene TRBJ2-7; possibly TRBD2 for D (6 bases). V was cut by 1 base and J by 3 bases, with 16 bases left in between. This CDR3 comprises 16 residues. Per germline, CDR1 MGHRA and CDR2 YSYEKL. CDR3 in DNA: TGCGCCAGCAGCCAAGTGGAAGCGGGTGGCAACTACGAGCAGTACTTC. Protein: CASSQVEAGGNYEQYF.

The chain combines TRBV4-1 with TRBJ2-3; D is ambiguous. The V gene's germline CDR1 is MGHRA and CDR2 YSYEKL. The CDR3 is made up of 15 amino acids. Between the trimmed V and J ends, which lost 1 base and 5 bases, there was a span of 13 bases. CDR3 DNA sequence: TGCGCCAGCAGCCAAGGATCTAACGGTGGAGATACGCAGTATTTT. Translating gives CASSQGSNGGDTQYF.

The rearrangement joins TRBV7-8 to TRBJ2-7; D tentatively fits TRBD1 or TRBD2 (5 bases each). The V end was cut by 4 bases, the J end by 4 bases, with 23 bases between. Germline V CDR1 and CDR2: SGHVS, FQNEAQ. CDR3 length: 17 amino acids. The CDR3 is CASSSYTGTLHRYEQYF. The CDR3, as DNA: TGTGCCAGCAGCTCATACACCGGGACGCTCCACCGGTACGAGCAGTACTTC.

This clone was found a few times. V and J are TRBV27 and TRBJ2-1, with 9 bases that match TRBD1. Germline V lookup: CDR1 MNHEY, CDR2 SMNVEV (reference sequence). This CDR3 is 15 amino acids long. Trimming at V came to 5 bases and at J to 2 bases, leaving 4 bases not matched to a gene. CDR3 sequence (DNA): TGTGCCAGCAGTAGAGACAGGGGGGCCTACAATGAGCAGTTCTTC. This sequence encodes CASSRDRGAYNEQFF.

This rearrangement joins TRBV5-8 to TRBJ1-5, with D perhaps TRBD1 (6 bases). Germline V gene sequence: CDR1 SGHTS, CDR2 YDEGEE. This CDR3 has 15 amino acids. Trimming cost V 3 bases and J 1 base, with 11 bases left between them. CDR3 in amino acids: CASSSAGHSNQPQHF. The CDR3 nucleotides read TGTGCCAGCAGCTCCGCGGGACACAGCAATCAGCCCCAGCATTTT.

V is TRBV7-2 and J is TRBJ2-7; unclear D gene. Trimming shortened V by 1 base and J by 0 bases, and 4 bases separated the two germline ends. The germline gives CDR1 SGHTA, CDR2 FQGNSA. This CDR3 has 13 residues. The CDR3 here is CASSLDPSYEQYF. For the CDR3, the DNA is TGTGCCAGCAGCTTAGATCCCTCCTACGAGCAGTACTTC.

V gene TRBV9 combines with J gene TRBJ2-1, with 10 bases lining up with TRBD2. With V trimmed by 3 bases and J by 10 bases, 10 bases remained unmatched. Germline assignment: CDR1 SGDLS and CDR2 YYNGEE. The CDR3 has 15 amino acids. CDR3 region: CASSGATSGLGEQFF. In DNA form, the CDR3 reads TGTGCCAGCAGCGGGGCGACTAGCGGGCTTGGGGAGCAGTTCTTC.

This clone was seen more than once but under ten times. This chain connects TRBV21-1 to TRBJ2-7; the table calls TRBD1, which could not be checked here. TRBV21-1 is marked as a pseudogene. The CDR3 sequence is 13 residues long. This CDR3 is CARGTGSSYEQYF. CDR3 in DNA: TGTGCCAGGGGTACAGGCAGCTCCTACGAGCAGTACTTC.

This clone was recorded a few times. The genes are TRBV5-6 and TRBJ1-5; the match to TRBD1 covers 9 bases. The length of the CDR3 is 17 residues. V shed 3 bases, J shed 0 bases, and the junction held 7 bases outside the gene matches. Germline-derived CDR1 and CDR2 are SGHDT and YYEEEE. The CDR3 here is CASSWGGQGHSNQPQHF. In nucleotides, the CDR3 is TGTGCCAGCAGCTGGGGGGGACAGGGCCATAGCAATCAGCCCCAGCATTTT.

This clone was counted a few times. This chain links TRBV7-9 with TRBJ2-7; 12 nucleotides match TRBD2. Germline values: CDR1 SEHNR, CDR2 FQNEAQ (reference sequence). CDR3 length: 15 amino acids. After removal of 5 bases from V and 2 bases from J, the junction contained 4 bases not matched to a gene. CDR3 amino acids: CASSPSGRATYEQYF. The CDR3 nucleotides read TGTGCCAGCAGCCCTAGCGGGAGGGCTACCTACGAGCAGTACTTC. The entire variable domain, with the rest obtained from reference TRBV7-9 and TRBJ2-7, is as follows: DTGVSQNPRHKITKRGQNVTFRCDPISEHNRLYWYRQTLGQGPEFLTYFQNEAQLEKSRLLSDRFSAERPKGSFSTLEIQRTEQGDSAMYLCASSPSGRATYEQYFGPGTRLTVT.

The J gene is TRBJ2-5, the V gene TRBV6-1; 12 bases fit TRBD2. Germline V lookup: CDR1 MNHNS, CDR2 SASEGT. The CDR3 is 15 amino acids. The V segment lost 2 bases and the J segment 2 bases; nucleotides outside the gene matches: 0. CDR3 sequence: CASSELAGGQETQYF. In nucleotides, the CDR3 is TGTGCCAGCAGTGAACTAGCGGGGGGGCAAGAGACCCAGTACTTC.

The rearrangement joins TRBV23-1 to TRBJ2-1, with TRBD1 matching over 9 bases. TRBV23-1 is identified as an open reading frame with a role that is uncertain. The CDR3 consists of 15 residues. V was clipped by 3 bases and J by 8 bases; unmatched bases: 8. The CDR3 sequence: CASSHRQGGEDEQFF. CDR3 DNA sequence: TGCGCCAGCAGTCATCGACAGGGGGGAGAGGATGAGCAGTTCTTC.

This chain connects TRBV28 to TRBJ2-4, with D maybe TRBD2 (7 bases). CDR1 and CDR2 (germline): MDHEN, SYDVKM. The V and J ends lost 6 bases and 10 bases respectively, with 19 bases between them. The CDR3 runs 14 residues. This chain's CDR3 is CASSRRGGAPIQYF. As DNA, the CDR3 is TGTGCCAGCAGCCGGAGGGGGGGCGCACCGATTCAGTACTTC.